These T cell receptor beta chains were read from a single sample in a study of siplizumab effects on memory and regulatory T cells. Repertoires were generated with immunoSEQ multiplex PCR, while TCRdb's copy carries only in-frame clones and drops some. This sample yields about 52,000 clones, of which under 98% are seen a single time; 0.55% to 0.65% belongs to the top ten. The sequenced sample was naive CD4+ T cells sorted from blood. Source of these receptors: a human donor in good health. CDR3s include the opening cysteine and the closing phenylalanine or tryptophan. D genes are given only for firm matches. Clone size is stated in some rows and not others, as once, few, many or a class when expanded.

TGTGCCAGCAACGACTGGGGGGGCCCAAAGACCCAGTACTTC | CASNDWGGPKTQYF | TRBV6-1 | - | - | TRBJ2-5
TGTGCCAGCAGCGCTACGGGCCGGATGACCCAGTACTTC | CASSATGRMTQYF | TRBV7-9 | - | - | TRBJ2-5
TGTGCCAGCAGCTTTCCCTTACCGGGACTAGCGGCCTACGAGCAGTACTTC | CASSFPLPGLAAYEQYF | TRBV7-2 | once | TRBD2 | TRBJ2-7
TGCAGCGTGGGAGGGGGCAGGGTGGCCGATACGCAGTATTTT | CSVGGGRVADTQYF | TRBV29-1 | - | - | TRBJ2-3
TGTGCCAGCAGCCAGGAGGGACGCGCGGGAGGTGGCTACACCTTC | CASSQEGRAGGGYTF | TRBV7-2 | - | - | TRBJ1-2
TGTGCCAGCAGTTTAGTCCAGGGATCCCAAGAGACCCAGTACTTC | CASSLVQGSQETQYF | TRBV28 | - | - | TRBJ2-5
TGTGCCAGCAGTTACTTCCCGTCTAGCCTCAATGAGCAGTTCTTC | CASSYFPSSLNEQFF | TRBV6-5 | - | - | TRBJ2-1
TGTGCCAGCAGCAAAAGGACGAGAGGGGAGACCCAGTACTTC | CASSKRTRGETQYF | TRBV11-3 | - | - | TRBJ2-5
TGTGCCAGCACACAGGAGAGGAACACCGGGGAGCTGTTTTTT | CASTQERNTGELFF | TRBV18 | - | - | TRBJ2-2
TGTGCCAGCAGTTACTCCCCGGGGGCGCCGGTCTTC | CASSYSPGAPVF | TRBV6-6 | - | - | TRBJ2-1
TGTGCCAGCAGGCGGGGGCGGATAGGGAATGAAAAACTGTTTTTT | CASRRGRIGNEKLFF | TRBV7-9 | - | - | TRBJ1-4
TGTGCCAGCAGCGTCTCGGTAAACACTGAAGCTTTCTTT | CASSVSVNTEAFF | TRBV9 | - | - | TRBJ1-1
TGTGCCAGCTCACGTAACCAAGGAGACACTGAAGCTTTCTTT | CASSRNQGDTEAFF | TRBV18 | - | - | TRBJ1-1
TGCAGTGCAAGGAGGGACAGGAGGCTGTTTTTT | CSARRDRRLFF | TRBV20-1 | once | TRBD1 | TRBJ1-4
TGTGCCAGCAGTGAGGCTCTGGCTCGAACAGATACGCAGTATTTT | CASSEALARTDTQYF | TRBV25-1 | - | - | TRBJ2-3
TGTGCCAGCAGCAACAGGGACCAAGAGACCCAGTACTTC | CASSNRDQETQYF | TRBV5-4 | - | - | TRBJ2-5
TGCGCCAGCAGCCAAGCGGTCGGTCAAGGGACAGGTCCTGAAAAACTGTTTTTT | CASSQAVGQGTGPEKLFF | TRBV4-3 | - | TRBD1 | TRBJ1-4
TGTGCCAGCAGCCCCGGGACTAGCGGGAGAGAAGAGACCCAGTACTTC | CASSPGTSGREETQYF | TRBV5-4 | once | TRBD2 | TRBJ2-5